Below, 19 T cell receptor beta chains from the same sample are listed, as sequenced in a study of follicular helper T cells after annual influenza vaccination. Sequenced by immunoSEQ multiplex PCR; TCRdb stores in-frame clones only, minus some. The sample consists of about 15,000 clones, 84% of them appearing once. Time point reported: 2014-2015 season, pre-vaccination. Source: CXCR5- memory CD4+ T cells sorted from blood, taken on the day of influenza vaccination. These receptors were obtained from an adult who received the influenza vaccine.

The chain recombines TRBV28 with TRBJ2-4; D possibly matches TRBD1 or TRBD2 (5 bases each). The CDR3 consists of 16 residues. Trimming stripped 8 bases from V and 1 base from J, with 18 bases between. Per germline, CDR1 MDHEN and CDR2 SYDVKM. In DNA form, the CDR3 reads TGTGCCAGCCTGGATAGGGGCTGGGAGGCCAAAAACATTCAGTACTTC. This translates into CASLDRGWEAKNIQYF.

V and J are TRBV23-1 and TRBJ1-5, with 7 bases matching TRBD1. TRBV23-1 is an ORF, with its function uncertain. J gave up 0 bases and V 2 bases, and 10 bases lay outside the gene matches. The CDR3 length is 18 residues. As DNA, the CDR3 is TGCGCCAGCAGTCAACGGAAGACAGGGTATAATAGCAATCAGCCCCAGCATTTT. Encoded protein: CASSQRKTGYNSNQPQHF.

This sequence joins TRBV6-5 and TRBJ2-5; TRBD1 matches at 8 bases. The CDR3 loop spans 13 amino acids. Germline values: CDR1 MNHEY, CDR2 SVGAGI. Trimming at V came to 2 bases and at J to 9 bases, leaving 5 bases not matched to a gene. CDR3 DNA sequence: TGTGCCAGCAGTTACGACAGGGGTTCGGCCCAGTACTTC. Its translation is CASSYDRGSAQYF.

The chain uses TRBV28 and TRBJ2-7; D is unclear. The germline CDR1 and CDR2 sequences are MDHEN and SYDVKM. Trimming left V 1 base short and J 5 bases short, with 24 bases between. CDR3 length: 18 residues. The CDR3, as DNA: TGTGCCAGCAGTTTATTAATCCCTCGGGCCCCCAAGTCCGACGAGCAGTACTTC. Its protein product is CASSLLIPRAPKSDEQYF.

The chain couples TRBV2 to TRBJ1-4; 9 positions match TRBD1. The junction had 12 bases not matched to a gene; V was cut back by 6 bases and J by 7 bases. Germline CDR1 is SNHLY and CDR2 is FYNNEI. CDR3 length equals 16 residues. DNA for the CDR3: TGTGCCAGCAGGTTTGGAACCGGGACAGGGACTGAAAAACTGTTTTTT. Its protein product is CASRFGTGTGTEKLFF.

This chain connects TRBV18 to TRBJ2-5; D is uncertain. The CDR3 is 15 residues long. Germline CDR1 KGHSH, CDR2 LQKENI. V lost 0 bases, J lost 2 bases, and 10 bases lay in between. CDR3 amino acids: CASSPPAGLQETQYF. In nucleotides, the CDR3 is TGTGCCAGCTCACCACCGGCCGGGCTACAAGAGACCCAGTACTTC.

This clone was observed a single time. The V call is TRBV5-4, the J call TRBJ2-3; D gene uncertain. CDR3 length: 14 residues. Per the germline V gene, CDR1 is SGHNT and CDR2 is YYREEE (reference sequence). With 0 bases removed from V and 2 bases from J, the gap between germline ends came to 7 bases. The CDR3 sequence: CASSLDAYTDTQYF. CDR3 nucleotide sequence: TGTGCCAGCAGCTTGGATGCCTACACAGATACGCAGTATTTT.

The chain is built from TRBV18 and TRBJ2-2; TRBD1 is a possible D gene (6 bases). CDR1 is KGHSH and CDR2 is LQKENI in the germline V gene. Trimming took 3 bases from V and 0 from J, leaving 8 bases between them. CDR3 length: 15 residues. This chain's CDR3 is CASSPRTANTGELFF. In nucleotides, the CDR3 is TGTGCCAGCTCACCTCGGACAGCGAACACCGGGGAGCTGTTTTTT.

The J gene is TRBJ2-5, the V gene TRBV19; no definite D call. Germline lookup yields CDR1 LNHDA and CDR2 SQIVND (reference sequence). The V gene lost 3 bases and the J gene lost 1 base, with 12 bases spanning the gap. This CDR3 has 15 amino acids. The CDR3 nucleotides are TGTGCCAGTAGTATTCGGATAACCTTCCAAGAGACCCAGTACTTC. Its translation is CASSIRITFQETQYF.

The rearrangement links TRBV11-2 to TRBJ2-1; the D is unclear. Trimming stripped 5 bases from V and 0 bases from J, with 14 bases between. Germline V gene lookup returns CDR1 SGHAT and CDR2 FQNNGV. CDR3 length: 16 residues. The CDR3 coding sequence is TGTGCCAGCAGCGCAATAAAGCAGCGCTCCTACAATGAGCAGTTCTTC. Residues: CASSAIKQRSYNEQFF.

The chain joins TRBV5-8 to TRBJ1-6; D may be TRBD1 (5 bases). Looked up from germline, CDR1 is SGHTS and CDR2 is YDEGEE. Trimming removed 0 bases from V and 0 bases from J, with 10 bases in between. The CDR3 is made up of 17 amino acids. As DNA, the CDR3 is TGTGCCAGCAGCTTGGAGCGGGGCAGCTCCTATAATTCACCCCTCCACTTT. Its translation: CASSLERGSSYNSPLHF.

The chain joins TRBV9 to TRBJ2-1, with 10 bases aligning to TRBD2. Trimming took 0 bases from V and 0 from J; bases not matched to a gene: 12. From germline, CDR1 is SGDLS and CDR2 YYNGEE. The CDR3 sequence is 20 residues long. CDR3 amino acids: CASSVGLAGDTWGSYNEQFF. In nucleotides, the CDR3 is TGTGCCAGCAGCGTAGGTCTAGCGGGGGACACGTGGGGCTCCTACAATGAGCAGTTCTTC.

This clone has just one count. V gene TRBV11-2 combines with J gene TRBJ1-6; TRBD1 matches 7 bases. V shed 1 base, J shed 10 bases, and the junction held 13 bases outside the gene matches. Germline V gene lookup returns CDR1 SGHAT and CDR2 FQNNGV. The CDR3 extends over 17 amino acids. The CDR3 bases are TGTGCCAGCAGCTTAGCAAAATGGGGGGACAGTGGCTCACCCCTCCACTTT. Translated: CASSLAKWGDSGSPLHF.

V is TRBV5-1 and J is TRBJ2-4; D is possibly TRBD1 or TRBD2 (5 bases each). V was shortened by 4 bases and J by 10 bases, with 9 bases between the two germline ends. The CDR3 runs 11 residues. Per the germline V gene, CDR1 is SGHRS and CDR2 is YFSETQ. The CDR3, as DNA: TGCGCCAGCAGCCCCGGGGCAATTCAGTACTTC. Translated, it gives CASSPGAIQYF.

The genes are TRBV2 and TRBJ2-7; 7 nucleotides match TRBD2. The CDR3 extends over 15 amino acids. The germline gives CDR1 SNHLY, CDR2 FYNNEI. Trimming removed 1 base from V and 7 bases from J; junction bases left unmatched: 10. CDR3 coding DNA: TGTGCCAGCAGTGAAGGGGGAGGGTCGCGCCGGGAGCAGTACTTC. Residues: CASSEGGGSRREQYF.

V and J are TRBV27 and TRBJ2-5; 10 positions match TRBD1. CDR3 length equals 20 residues. With V trimmed by 0 bases and J by 5 bases, 18 bases remained unmatched. Germline assignment: CDR1 MNHEY and CDR2 SMNVEV (reference sequence). The CDR3 reads CASSLSMGQGHIGGLETQYF. CDR3 bases: TGTGCCAGCAGTTTATCGATGGGACAGGGGCATATTGGGGGGCTGGAGACCCAGTACTTC.

V and J are TRBV5-4 and TRBJ2-1, with D tentatively TRBD2 (6 bases). The CDR3 sequence is 17 residues long. CDR1 SGHNT and CDR2 YYREEE come from the germline V gene (reference sequence). V lost 4 bases, J lost 0 bases, and 17 bases lay in between. The CDR3 DNA reads as TGTGCCAGCAGCCCCCCTCCGGCCGGGGGCTCCTACAATGAGCAGTTCTTC. Translating it yields CASSPPPAGGSYNEQFF.

The chain uses TRBV5-5 and TRBJ2-7; 7 nucleotides match TRBD1. Per germline, CDR1 SGHKS and CDR2 YYEKEE (reference sequence). The CDR3 has 14 residues. Losses at the gene ends were 3 bases for V and 4 bases for J; bases not matched to a gene: 7. CDR3 DNA: TGTGCCAGCAGCTCCTCGACAGGGAGATACGAGCAGTACTTC. Translation: CASSSSTGRYEQYF.

The chain couples TRBV28 to TRBJ2-6; weak D call: TRBD1 (6 bases). The CDR3 has 17 residues. Trimming pared 6 bases from V and 2 bases from J, leaving 17 bases between. In germline, CDR1 is MDHEN, CDR2 SYDVKM. The CDR3 is CASSLRGFGAGANVLTF. CDR3 in DNA: TGTGCCAGCAGCCTAAGGGGGTTTGGGGCTGGGGCCAACGTCCTGACTTTC.